These 18 T cell receptor beta chains share one sample of origin, sequenced in a study of CD8 T cells in Susac syndrome. RNA was extracted with the RNeasy kit, and a quantity of roughly 0.5 to 1 ug was reverse transcribed using random hexamers. TCRdb reprocessed the immunoSEQ multiplex PCR reads with MiXCR, giving one entry per CDR3 protein. Among 150,000 to 200,000 distinct CDR3 sequences listed, approximately 93% were seen once. Sequenced: CD4+ T cells from PBMCs. The receptors here all came from a human donor with multiple sclerosis.

This clonotype appeared once. The J gene is TRBJ2-7, the V gene TRBV6-2 or TRBV6-3, with no clear D. Germline V lookup: CDR1 MNHEY, CDR2 SVGEGT. The ends were cut back, 7 bases at V and 0 bases at J, with 4 bases in the middle. The CDR3 sequence is 11 residues long. CDR3 nucleotides: TGTGCCAGCACCCACTCCTACGAGCAGTACTTC. Translating gives CASTHSYEQYF.

The chain links TRBV15 to TRBJ2-2; no clear D. Germline assignment: CDR1 LNHNV and CDR2 YYDKDF (reference sequence). V lost 5 bases and J lost 4, with 11 bases in between. The CDR3 is made up of 14 amino acids. In DNA, the CDR3 is TGTGCCACCAGCTCTCCACAGAGCACCGGGGAGCTGTTTTTT. It translates to CATSSPQSTGELFF.

CDR3 loop: CASTLTLSNEKLFF. The CDR3 DNA reads TGTGCCAGCACCCTGACATTGAGTAATGAAAAACTGTTTTTT. V usage is TRBV2 and J usage is TRBJ1-4, with D hard to call. Trimming took off 7 bases at V and 4 bases at J, with 13 bases between the two ends. The CDR3 consists of 14 residues. Germline loops: CDR1 SNHLY, CDR2 FYNNEI.

The chain uses TRBV2 and TRBJ1-5; D uncertain. CDR1 is SNHLY, CDR2 FYNNEI, per germline. The V end was cut by 7 bases, the J end by 2 bases, with 21 bases between. This CDR3 has 17 residues. The CDR3 is CASTAWALRGGNQPQHF. As DNA, the CDR3 is TGTGCCAGCACCGCTTGGGCCCTCCGGGGAGGCAATCAGCCCCAGCATTTT. The variable domain in full, with the rest retrieved from reference TRBV2 and TRBJ1-5, is EPEVTQTPSHQVTQMGQEVILRCVPISNHLYFYWYRQILGQKVEFLVSFYNNEISEKSEIFDDQFSVERPDGSNFTLKIRSTKLEDSAMYFCASTAWALRGGNQPQHFGDGTRLSIL.

The chain recombines TRBV29-1 with TRBJ1-1, with 7 bases identical to TRBD1. Germline V gene data show CDR1 as SQVTM and CDR2 as ANQGSEA. Unmatched junction bases numbered 7, after V lost 6 bases and J lost 0 bases. CDR3 length equals 14 residues. The CDR3 reads CSVNQGDMNTEAFF. The CDR3 nucleotides are TGCAGCGTCAATCAGGGGGACATGAACACTGAAGCTTTCTTT.

The chain has TRBV12-3 or TRBV12-4 and TRBJ2-7, with D possibly called TRBD1 or TRBD2 (5 bases each). The CDR3 spans 14 residues. Trimming cost V 3 bases and J 1 base, with 10 bases left between them. CDR3 nucleotides: TGTGCCAGCAGTTTGGGGGATTGGTCCTACGAGCAGTACTTC. Its protein is CASSLGDWSYEQYF.

The chain carries TRBV24-1 and TRBJ1-2; D not resolved. This CDR3 has 11 amino acids. Trimming took 4 bases from V and 8 from J, leaving 7 bases between them. Germline CDR1 is KGHDR and CDR2 is SFDVKD. CDR3 residues: CATSDSTGYTF. The CDR3 region has the DNA TGTGCCACCAGTGACTCGACCGGCTACACCTTC.

This chain links TRBV4-3 with TRBJ2-1; TRBD1 matches 9 bases. The CDR3 covers 17 residues. The germline CDR1 and CDR2 sequences are LGHNA and YSLEER. Unmatched junction bases numbered 13, after V lost 4 bases and J lost 6 bases. The CDR3 spells CASSRGQGDRVFNEQFF. As DNA, the CDR3 is TGCGCCAGCAGCCGTGGACAAGGGGACAGGGTTTTCAATGAGCAGTTCTTC.

This chain links TRBV18 with TRBJ2-2; weak D call: TRBD2 (6 bases). Germline V gene sequence: CDR1 KGHSH, CDR2 LQKENI. V was pared by 3 bases and J by 5 bases, with 13 bases between. This CDR3 has 15 residues. CDR3 DNA sequence: TGTGCCAGCTCACCGGGACTCTCCTTGACCGGGGAGCTGTTTTTT. It translates to CASSPGLSLTGELFF.

V and J are TRBV5-4 and TRBJ2-7; perhaps TRBD1 as D (6 bases). V was pared by 0 bases and J by 7 bases, with 14 bases between. The CDR3 has 14 residues. Germline V lookup: CDR1 SGHNT, CDR2 YYREEE (reference sequence). As DNA, the CDR3 is TGTGCCAGCAGCTTGGATGGACAGCCTCGGGAGCAGTACTTC. This translates into CASSLDGQPREQYF.

This clonotype was found once. This chain joins TRBV11-2 and TRBJ2-3, with 10 positions matching TRBD2. This CDR3 region has 16 residues. Germline V gene sequence: CDR1 SGHAT, CDR2 FQNNGV. Trimming cost V 5 bases and J 6 bases; bases outside gene matches: 11. CDR3 in amino acids: CASSTRLAGDLDTQYF. Written as DNA, the CDR3 is TGTGCCAGCAGCACTCGGCTAGCGGGAGATTTGGATACGCAGTATTTT.

The V gene is TRBV20-1, the J gene TRBJ2-2; the D gene is possibly TRBD1 (6 bases). V lost 3 bases and J 6 bases, leaving 11 bases between the germline ends. CDR3 length: 13 amino acids. Germline CDR1 is DFQATT and CDR2 is SNEGSKA (reference sequence). The CDR3 sequence is CSASRQGSGELFF. The CDR3 region has the DNA TGCAGTGCTAGTCGGCAGGGGTCCGGGGAGCTGTTTTTT.

The chain recombines TRBV30 with TRBJ1-5, with a possible D match to TRBD1 (5 bases). CDR1 and CDR2 from the germline V gene are GTSNPN and SVGIG (reference sequence). The CDR3 loop spans 14 amino acids. The V end was cut by 2 bases, the J end by 4 bases, with 12 bases between. The CDR3 region has the DNA TGTGCCTGGAGTAGGGCAGGGTGGAATCAGCCCCAGCATTTT. Its translation is CAWSRAGWNQPQHF.

The chain is built from TRBV3-1 and TRBJ1-2; TRBD1 might be the D (5 bases). CDR3 length equals 14 residues. Germline assignment: CDR1 LGHDT and CDR2 YNNKEL (reference sequence). The V gene lost 4 bases and the J gene lost 0 bases, with 9 bases spanning the gap. CDR3 protein: CASSRDGANYGYTF. The DNA for the CDR3 is TGTGCCAGCAGCCGGGACGGAGCTAACTATGGCTACACCTTC.

The chain couples TRBV5-6 to TRBJ1-1; no clear D. The CDR3 runs 16 residues. Trimming took 4 bases from V and 0 from J, leaving 16 bases between them. Germline CDR1 is SGHDT and CDR2 is YYEEEE. The CDR3 DNA reads TGTGCCAGCAGCGCCCCCCCAGTCGAGCTGAACACTGAAGCTTTCTTT. This codes for CASSAPPVELNTEAFF.

The rearrangement uses TRBV28 and TRBJ2-7; D remains unclear. Trimming removed 6 bases from V and 4 bases from J, with 7 bases in between. The germline V gene has CDR1 MDHEN and CDR2 SYDVKM. The CDR3 sequence is 11 residues long. CDR3 nucleotides: TGTGCCAGCAGGGATTTATACGAGCAGTACTTC. This translates into CASRDLYEQYF.

The V call is TRBV2, the J call TRBJ1-5; possible D gene TRBD1, 5 bases. Trimming took 2 bases from V and 6 from J, leaving 14 bases between them. This CDR3 has 15 residues. In germline, CDR1 is SNHLY, CDR2 FYNNEI. The CDR3, as DNA: TGTGCCAGCAGTGAACAGGGCAGTGGAATTCAGCCCCAGCATTTT. This translates into CASSEQGSGIQPQHF.

The rearrangement uses TRBV7-2 and TRBJ1-2, with unresolved D. CDR1 is SGHTA, CDR2 FQGNSA, per germline. Trimming removed 2 bases from V and 2 bases from J, with 9 bases in between. The CDR3 is 14 amino acids. The CDR3 nucleotides read TGTGCCAGCAGCTTACTGGGCAAAAACTATGGCTACACCTTC. This codes for CASSLLGKNYGYTF.